The 3 T cell receptor beta chains given below trace back to one sample, sequenced in a study of blood T cells in healthy people across ages. Through a sample-barcoded 5' primer and a J-beta primer mix, a second PCR was run for roughly 7 to 11 cycles. Each CDR3 protein is one row after TCRdb ran MiXCR on the 5' RACE reads. This table has fewer than 1 million distinct CDR3 sequences, under 45% appearing once. Sequenced input: blood. The receptors shown here come from a man aged 60-69 years in good health.

The chain carries TRBV13 and TRBJ2-1, with D possibly called TRBD1 or TRBD2 (6 bases each). Trimming took 5 bases from V and 5 from J, leaving 16 bases between them. CDR1 is PRHDT, CDR2 FYEKMQ, per germline (reference sequence). The CDR3 runs 15 residues. The CDR3 reads CASSQGLAINNEQFF. The CDR3, as DNA: TGTGCCAGCAGCCAGGGGCTAGCGATTAACAATGAGCAGTTCTTC.

A remark on this clonotype: Given a much more abundant clone one base away, this may be a read error. The CDR3 nucleotides are TGTGCCAGCAGCTTAAGTAGCAGGGTTGGCAATGAGCAGTACTTC. Protein product: CASSLSSRVGNEQYF. J is TRBJ2-4 and V is TRBV7-2, with D possibly matching TRBD1 (5 bases). This CDR3 has 15 amino acids. Trimming left V 2 bases short and J 13 bases short, with 21 bases between. In germline, CDR1 is SGHTA, CDR2 FQGNSA. Variable domain in full (rest from reference TRBV7-2 and TRBJ2-4): GAGVSQSPSNKVTEKGKDVELRCDPISGHTALYWYRQSLGQGLEFLIYFQGNSAPDKSGLPSDRFSAERTGGSVSTLTIQRTQQEDSAVYLCASSLSSRVGNEQYFGAGTRLSVL.

This clonotype has ten or more counts. This chain uses TRBV12-3 or TRBV12-4 with TRBJ2-7; tentatively, D is TRBD1 or TRBD2 (6 bases each). V lost 3 bases and J 6 bases, leaving 12 bases between the germline ends. The CDR3 totals 13 residues. The CDR3 nucleotides read TGTGCCAGCAGTTTCGAGGGGGGTCGCGAGCAGTACTTC. This gives the protein CASSFEGGREQYF.